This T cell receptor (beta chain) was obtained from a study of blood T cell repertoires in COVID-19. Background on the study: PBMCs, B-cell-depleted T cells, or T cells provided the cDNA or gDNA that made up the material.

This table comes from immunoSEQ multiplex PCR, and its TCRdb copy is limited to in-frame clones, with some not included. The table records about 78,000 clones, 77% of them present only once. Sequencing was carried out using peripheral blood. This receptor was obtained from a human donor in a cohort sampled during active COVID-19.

CDR3 nucleotide sequence: TGCGCCAGCCTACGAAAACCGGGACAGGGTGCCTACGAGCAGTACTTC. Translated: CASLRKPGQGAYEQYF. The rearrangement links TRBV5-1 to TRBJ2-7; 9 nucleotides align to TRBD1. V shed 7 bases and J 2 bases; nucleotides not matched to a gene: 13. CDR3 length equals 16 residues. Germline lookup yields CDR1 SGHRS and CDR2 YFSETQ.